The 16 T cell receptor beta chains given below trace back to one sample, sequenced in a study of vaccination and CD4 T cells after COVID-19 (dated 2022 in TCRdb). Their cognate antigens are unknown. Library preparation employed PCR. This sample was sequenced with an Illumina iSeq 100. DNA from cultured CD4+ T cells was subjected to TCR sequencing with the Oncomine TCR Beta short-read assay at the Johns Hopkins FTIC core. TCRdb took the public reads, trimmed them with fastp at Q25, ran MiXCR for clone calling and kept in-frame beta chains. Merged by CDR3 protein, the rows form single entries marked with the most common genes and DNA. This sample has more than 13,000 distinct CDR3 sequences in its table, and about 54% of those were observed once. 7.5% to 9.5% of the sample lies in the top ten. Read against the paper, the sample's treatment or condition label means: approximately nine-day PBMC culture with coronavirus spike peptide pools or control peptides (ViraFEST assay).

Source: CD4+ T cells from blood, cultured in vitro, taken before SARS-CoV-2 vaccination. Receptors were obtained from a human donor who had recovered from COVID-19.

The table lists this clonotype with a count of one. The chain joins TRBV10-3 to TRBJ1-2; possible D gene TRBD1, 5 bases. Germline CDR1 is ENHRY and CDR2 is SYGVKD. The V end was cut by 3 bases, the J end by 6 bases, with 17 bases between. The CDR3 runs to 15 residues. The CDR3 is CAISDGSGGMDGYTF. Written as DNA, the CDR3 is TGTGCCATCAGTGACGGCTCGGGGGGGATGGATGGCTACACCTTC.

Written as DNA, the CDR3 is TGTGCCAGCTCACCGGACAGCTATAGCAATCAGCCCCAGCATTTT. It encodes CASSPDSYSNQPQHF. This chain links TRBV18 with TRBJ1-5; TRBD1 is a possible D gene (6 bases). CDR1 and CDR2 from the germline V gene are KGHSH and LQKENI. V was trimmed by 3 bases and J by 0 bases, leaving 9 bases between them. CDR3 length: 15 amino acids.

The chain has TRBV7-2 and TRBJ2-1; 10 bases match TRBD2. Germline V gene lookup returns CDR1 SGHTA and CDR2 FQGNSA. CDR3 length equals 15 residues. V shed 5 bases, J shed 6 bases, and the junction held 7 bases outside the gene matches. This CDR3 is CASSPQRLAGNEQFF. Written as DNA, the CDR3 is TGTGCCAGCAGCCCGCAACGACTAGCGGGCAATGAGCAGTTCTTC.

This chain joins TRBV11-2 and TRBJ2-7; maybe TRBD1 (6 bases). Per the germline V gene, CDR1 is SGHAT and CDR2 is FQNNGV. The CDR3 has 15 residues. V lost 4 bases and J 5 bases, leaving 18 bases between the germline ends. CDR3 sequence (DNA): TGTGCCAGCAGCTGGAGGTGGGGCAGGGGCAACGAGCAGTACTTC. Protein product: CASSWRWGRGNEQYF. Variable domain in full (rest from reference TRBV11-2 and TRBJ2-7): EAGVAQSPRYKIIEKRQSVAFWCNPISGHATLYWYQQILGQGPKLLIQFQNNGVVDDSQLPKDRFSAERLKGVDSTLKIQPAKLEDSAVYLCASSWRWGRGNEQYFGPGTRLTVT.

CDR3 protein: CASSQDRLYYGYTF. The CDR3 DNA reads as TGTGCCAGCAGCCAGGACAGGCTCTACTATGGCTACACCTTC. This chain joins TRBV6-1 and TRBJ1-2; 7 nucleotides align to TRBD1. Germline V gene sequence: CDR1 MNHNS, CDR2 SASEGT. With 6 bases clipped from V and 3 bases from J, the junction kept 7 bases outside the gene matches. The CDR3 is 14 amino acids.

The chain recombines TRBV4-2 with TRBJ1-1, with D unresolved. V lost 4 bases and J lost 5, with 14 bases in between. Looked up from germline, CDR1 is LGHNA and CDR2 is YNFKEQ. The CDR3 runs 14 residues. In DNA, the CDR3 is TGTGCCAGCAGCCGAGGACTGATGGGGACTGAAGCTTTCTTT. Residues: CASSRGLMGTEAFF.

This clonotype occurred a few times. The rearrangement uses TRBV6-1 and TRBJ1-2, with D uncertain. The CDR3 has 12 residues. V lost 6 bases, J lost 6 bases, and 11 bases lay in between. Germline V CDR1 and CDR2: MNHNS, SASEGT. CDR3 in amino acids: CASRFRIDGYTF. The CDR3 nucleotides are TGTGCCAGCAGGTTTAGGATCGATGGCTACACCTTC.

This clonotype was detected once. This chain joins TRBV20-1 and TRBJ2-5; unclear D gene. CDR1 is DFQATT, CDR2 SNEGSKA, per germline (reference sequence). The CDR3 contains 11 residues. Trimming removed 7 bases at V and 5 bases at J, with 11 bases between. The CDR3 protein is CSGSLGETQYF. The CDR3 DNA reads as TGCAGTGGTAGCCTGGGGGAGACCCAGTACTTC.

This clonotype has just a few counts. The chain carries TRBV10-1 and TRBJ2-3, with D possibly matching TRBD2 (5 bases). Germline V CDR1 and CDR2: WNHNN, SYGVQD (reference sequence). Between the trimmed V and J ends, which lost 6 bases and 5 bases, there was a span of 12 bases. The CDR3 has 13 amino acids. CDR3 sequence: CASSRGLLDTQYF. The CDR3 bases are TGCGCCAGCAGCCGAGGGTTACTAGATACGCAGTATTTT.

The CDR3 DNA reads as TGCAGTGCTAGGGGACAGCCCTACGAGCAGTACTTC. It codes for CSARGQPYEQYF. The chain uses TRBV20-1 and TRBJ2-7, with TRBD1 matching over 7 bases. J lost 2 bases, V lost 3 bases, and 1 base had no gene match. The germline V gene encodes CDR1 DFQATT and CDR2 SNEGSKA (reference sequence). CDR3 length: 12 amino acids.

This chain links TRBV28 with TRBJ2-2; 10 nucleotides agree with TRBD1. Looked up from germline, CDR1 is MDHEN and CDR2 is SYDVKM. Losses at the gene ends were 3 bases for V and 6 bases for J; bases not matched to a gene: 1. This CDR3 region has 14 residues. The CDR3 sequence is CASSFGTGAGELFF. The CDR3 DNA is TGTGCCAGCAGTTTTGGGACAGGGGCCGGGGAGCTGTTTTTT.

The V call is TRBV7-9, the J call TRBJ1-1; D perhaps matches TRBD1 (5 bases). CDR3 length equals 15 residues. In germline, CDR1 is SEHNR, CDR2 FQNEAQ (reference sequence). Trimming shortened V by 5 bases and J by 3 bases, and 16 bases separated the two germline ends. Here the CDR3 DNA reads TGTGCCAGCAGCCAAGGGGCCTCTGGGGACACTGAAGCTTTCTTT. This codes for CASSQGASGDTEAFF.

In its sample, this clonotype was seen a few times. V gene TRBV20-1 combines with J gene TRBJ2-1; no definite D call. Germline V gives CDR1 DFQATT, CDR2 SNEGSKA (reference sequence). The CDR3 contains 14 residues. Trimming left V 6 bases short and J 1 base short, with 13 bases between. The CDR3 protein is CSARWWRSYNEQFF. For the CDR3, the DNA is TGCAGTGCCCGGTGGTGGCGGTCCTACAATGAGCAGTTCTTC.

J is TRBJ1-2 and V is TRBV7-3, with TRBD1 as a possible D gene (6 bases). This CDR3 spans 13 amino acids. Germline V CDR1 and CDR2: SGHTA, FQGTGA. Trimming cost V 5 bases and J 5 bases, with 12 bases left between them. The CDR3: CASSAGAGYGYTF. CDR3 nucleotide sequence: TGTGCCAGCAGCGCGGGGGCAGGGTATGGCTACACCTTC.

The chain recombines TRBV24-1 with TRBJ1-5, with D possibly TRBD1 on 5 matching bases. V was cut by 1 base and J by 7 bases, with 22 bases left in between. Germline V CDR1 and CDR2: KGHDR, SFDVKD. The CDR3 is made up of 18 amino acids. CDR3 amino acids: CATSDFVHDSIWGQPQHF. In nucleotides, the CDR3 is TGTGCCACCAGTGATTTTGTCCACGACAGCATATGGGGACAGCCCCAGCATTTT.

The chain links TRBV7-6 to TRBJ2-3; D unresolved. CDR1 is SGHVS and CDR2 is FNYEAQ in the germline V gene. Deletions cut 3 bases from V and 2 bases from J, with 12 bases between. The CDR3 totals 15 residues. The CDR3 DNA follows: TGTGCCAGCAGCTTGGAACAGACACTCACAGATACGCAGTATTTT. Translating gives CASSLEQTLTDTQYF.